This passage covers 23 T cell receptor beta chains from one sample sequenced in a study of cytomegalovirus exposure and HLA in healthy donors. The PCR had 60 Vbeta and 13 Jbeta primers. TCRdb's copy holds only in-frame clones and misses some; the assay was immunoSEQ multiplex PCR. The sample lists approximately 170,000 clones, about 75% occurring once. The sequenced material came from PBMCs. These receptors originate from a male donor in good health and CMV-seropositive.

The V call is TRBV6-6, the J call TRBJ1-4; 7 nucleotides match TRBD1. There are 15 residues in the CDR3. Unmatched junction bases numbered 9, after V lost 6 bases and J lost 5 bases. Germline assignment: CDR1 MNHNY and CDR2 SVGAGI (reference sequence). The CDR3 region is CASRYRDRYNEKLFF. For the CDR3, the DNA is TGTGCCAGCAGATACCGGGACAGATACAATGAAAAACTGTTTTTT.

J is TRBJ1-5 and V is TRBV18, with a weak D call TRBD1 (6 bases). Deletions cut 8 bases from V and 5 bases from J, with 13 bases between. CDR1 KGHSH and CDR2 LQKENI come from the germline V gene. There are 13 residues in the CDR3. The CDR3 here is CASARDTYQPQHF. The DNA for the CDR3 is TGTGCCAGCGCCCGGGACACCTATCAGCCCCAGCATTTT.

CDR3 in amino acids: CASSQTLDVSGQYF. CDR3 bases: TGTGCCAGCAGCCAAACCCTCGATGTGTCAGGGCAGTACTTC. V is TRBV25-1 and J is TRBJ2-5, with D maybe TRBD1 (5 bases). The V and J ends lost 6 bases and 11 bases respectively, with 22 bases between them. The CDR3 sequence is 14 residues long. In germline, CDR1 is MGHDK, CDR2 SYGVNS.

As DNA, the CDR3 is TGTGCCGCGGCGAGGCTTAGCACAGATACGCAGTATTTT. Its protein is CAAARLSTDTQYF. The V gene is TRBV6-5, the J gene TRBJ2-3; D not certain. This CDR3 is 13 amino acids long. Trimming took 11 bases from V and 0 from J, leaving 12 bases between them. Germline V gene sequence: CDR1 MNHEY, CDR2 SVGAGI.

V usage is TRBV30 and J usage is TRBJ2-1; D is possibly TRBD2 (5 bases). The CDR3 is made up of 12 amino acids. V gave up 1 base and J gave up 10 bases, with 11 bases separating them. From germline, CDR1 is GTSNPN and CDR2 SVGIG (reference sequence). CDR3 bases: TGTGCCTGGAGTGGACGGGCTAGCGAGCAGTTCTTC. Translated: CAWSGRASEQFF.

Concerning this clone: Other DNA variants within this sample encode the same CDR3. The chain recombines TRBV6-1 with TRBJ2-7; D is possibly TRBD2 (6 bases). Between the trimmed V and J ends, which lost 7 bases and 3 bases, there was a span of 10 bases. This CDR3 comprises 12 residues. Germline CDR1 MNHNS, CDR2 SASEGT. CDR3 coding DNA: TGTGCCAGCAACCCGGGGGACTACGAGCAGTACTTC. Translating gives CASNPGDYEQYF.

The chain couples TRBV5-6 to TRBJ1-3; the match to TRBD1 covers 7 bases. V dropped 0 bases and J dropped 0; count of bases not matched to a gene: 3. The CDR3 runs 16 residues. Looked up from germline, CDR1 is SGHDT and CDR2 is YYEEEE. CDR3 loop: CASSLESGGSGNTIYF. The DNA of the CDR3 is TGTGCCAGCAGCTTGGAGTCAGGGGGCTCTGGAAACACCATATATTTT.

This chain links TRBV2 with TRBJ2-7; 7 nucleotides line up with TRBD2. The V and J ends lost 6 bases and 4 bases, in that order; junction bases with no gene match: 9. Germline V gene data show CDR1 as SNHLY and CDR2 as FYNNEI. There are 14 residues in the CDR3. This CDR3 reads CASRGRGSGYEQYF. The CDR3, as DNA: TGTGCCAGCAGGGGGAGGGGTTCGGGTTACGAGCAGTACTTC.

The chain combines TRBV30 with TRBJ2-5, with 8 bases lining up with TRBD1. There are 13 residues in the CDR3. The V gene end was trimmed by 4 bases and the J gene end by 1 base; junction bases not matched to a gene: 2. CDR1 is GTSNPN, CDR2 SVGIG, per germline (reference sequence). The CDR3, as DNA: TGTGCCTGGACAGGGGGCGTCCAAGAGACCCAGTACTTC. Amino acids: CAWTGGVQETQYF.

The V and J genes are TRBV5-8 and TRBJ2-1; TRBD2 is a possible D gene (5 bases). The V gene's germline CDR1 is SGHTS and CDR2 YDEGEE. Between the trimmed V and J ends, which lost 3 bases and 0 bases, there was a span of 16 bases. CDR3 size: 17 residues. CDR3 in amino acids: CASSSMGAPSSYNEQFF. In DNA form, the CDR3 reads TGTGCCAGCAGCTCCATGGGAGCGCCGAGCTCCTACAATGAGCAGTTCTTC. Complete variable domain (other parts from reference TRBV5-8 and TRBJ2-1): EAGVTQSPTHLIKTRGQQATLRCSPISGHTSVYWYQQALGLGLQFLLWYDEGEERNRGNFPPRFSGRQFPNYSSELNVNALELEDSALYLCASSSMGAPSSYNEQFFGPGTRLTVL.

The genes are TRBV15 and TRBJ1-3; D gene unclear. Trimming pared 3 bases from V and 4 bases from J, leaving 22 bases between. This CDR3 is built from 18 residues. Looked up from germline, CDR1 is LNHNV and CDR2 is YYDKDF (reference sequence). The CDR3 DNA follows: TGTGCCACCAGCAGTTTGATCCCCGGCCCGATGGGCGGAAACACCATATATTTT. This encodes CATSSLIPGPMGGNTIYF.

This clone turned up a few times. The rearrangement links TRBV29-1 to TRBJ1-1; D gene ambiguous. The V gene's germline CDR1 is SQVTM and CDR2 ANQGSEA. Trimming stripped 4 bases from V and 1 base from J, with 10 bases between. The CDR3 extends over 13 amino acids. Written as DNA, the CDR3 is TGCAGCGTTGTAGATCGGTGGAACACTGAAGCTTTCTTT. This translates into CSVVDRWNTEAFF.

This clone was counted only a few times. The genes are TRBV29-1 and TRBJ1-3, with TRBD1 identical over 7 bases. The CDR3 length is 15 residues. Germline V lookup: CDR1 SQVTM, CDR2 ANQGSEA. Trimming took 3 bases from V and 2 from J; bases not matched to a gene: 7. The CDR3, as DNA: TGCAGCGTTGATAGGGGGCCGGGGACTGGAAACACCATATATTTT. As protein: CSVDRGPGTGNTIYF.

The chain carries TRBV5-6 and TRBJ2-1, with 9 nucleotides matching TRBD1. Germline CDR1 reads SGHDT; CDR2 reads YYEEEE. J gave up 0 bases and V 4 bases, and 14 bases lay outside the gene matches. The CDR3 runs to 19 residues. The chain's CDR3 is CASSLGDRVIESSYNEQFF. In DNA, the CDR3 is TGTGCCAGCAGCCTTGGGGACAGGGTCATTGAAAGCTCCTACAATGAGCAGTTCTTC.

This chain links TRBV5-5 with TRBJ2-7, with D possibly being TRBD1 (5 bases). The V gene lost 6 bases and the J gene lost 4 bases, with 23 bases spanning the gap. Germline V gene data show CDR1 as SGHKS and CDR2 as YYEKEE (reference sequence). The CDR3 has 16 residues. CDR3 region: CASTFSGRVEGYEQYF. The CDR3 region has the DNA TGTGCCAGCACTTTTTCAGGCAGGGTTGAAGGGTACGAGCAGTACTTC.

The chain links TRBV5-6 to TRBJ2-1; 8 nucleotides align to TRBD2. The CDR3 has 15 residues. Germline V gene data show CDR1 as SGHDT and CDR2 as YYEEEE. J was trimmed by 3 bases and V by 3 bases; bases with no gene match: 5. The CDR3 spells CASSSRGGFYNEQFF. CDR3 in DNA: TGTGCCAGCAGCTCCCGGGGGGGTTTCTACAATGAGCAGTTCTTC.

DNA for the CDR3: TGCGCCAGCAGCTGGGCGGGGGAGAACACCGGGGAGCTGTTTTTT. Encoded protein: CASSWAGENTGELFF. The chain couples TRBV5-1 to TRBJ2-2; 7 bases map to TRBD2. Germline V gives CDR1 SGHRS, CDR2 YFSETQ. Trimming cost V 3 bases and J 1 base; bases outside gene matches: 3. The CDR3 runs to 15 residues. Filled out from reference TRBV5-1 and TRBJ2-2, the complete variable domain reads KAGVTQTPRYLIKTRGQQVTLSCSPISGHRSVSWYQQTPGQGLQFLFEYFSETQRNKGNFPGRFSGRQFSNSRSEMNVSTLELGDSALYLCASSWAGENTGELFFGEGSRLTVL.

The genes are TRBV5-6 and TRBJ1-4; maybe TRBD1 (6 bases). Germline CDR1 reads SGHDT; CDR2 reads YYEEEE. The CDR3 has 18 amino acids. Trimming left V 0 bases short and J 8 bases short, with 23 bases between. In nucleotides, the CDR3 is TGTGCCAGCAGCTTGGCGGGGAGGGGGTCCGGGGGAGGAGAAAAACTGTTTTTT. Protein: CASSLAGRGSGGGEKLFF.

The sample holds a few counts of this clone. The chain joins TRBV5-6 to TRBJ1-4; unclear D gene. The CDR3 length is 13 residues. V was clipped by 4 bases and J by 8 bases, with 12 bases between them. CDR1 is SGHDT and CDR2 is YYEEEE in the germline V gene. CDR3 coding DNA: TGTGCCAGCAGCCTCAGTGTGAGGGAAAAACTGTTTTTT. This encodes CASSLSVREKLFF.

V is TRBV25-1 and J is TRBJ1-3; 7 bases match TRBD1. This CDR3 region has 15 residues. Germline V gene lookup returns CDR1 MGHDK and CDR2 SYGVNS. V gave up 4 bases and J gave up 0 bases; unmatched junction bases: 3. This CDR3 is CASSGQGASGNTIYF. CDR3 bases: TGTGCCAGCAGTGGACAGGGAGCCTCTGGAAACACCATATATTTT.

The chain employs TRBV19 and TRBJ2-1; 7 nucleotides agree with TRBD2. Germline CDR1 LNHDA, CDR2 SQIVND (reference sequence). The junction had 0 bases not matched to a gene; V was cut back by 3 bases and J by 4 bases. This CDR3 comprises 13 residues. The CDR3 DNA follows: TGTGCCAGTAGTATCGGGGGGTACAATGAGCAGTTCTTC. This codes for CASSIGGYNEQFF.

V gene TRBV10-3 combines with J gene TRBJ2-1, with D possibly matching TRBD1 (6 bases). CDR3 size: 14 residues. With 3 bases removed from V and 9 bases from J, the gap between germline ends came to 15 bases. The germline CDR1 and CDR2 sequences are ENHRY and SYGVKD. CDR3 amino acids: CAISDGTIPAEQFF. In DNA form, the CDR3 reads TGTGCCATCAGTGACGGGACAATTCCCGCTGAGCAGTTCTTC.

The chain uses TRBV19 and TRBJ1-5, with 12 nucleotides matching TRBD1. V was pared by 3 bases and J by 7 bases, with 16 bases of the junction left unmatched. CDR1 LNHDA and CDR2 SQIVND come from the germline V gene (reference sequence). This CDR3 contains 19 residues. The CDR3 reads CASSIHGGQGARRRQPQHF. DNA of the CDR3: TGTGCCAGTAGTATTCACGGGGGACAGGGGGCGCGTCGGAGGCAGCCCCAGCATTTT.